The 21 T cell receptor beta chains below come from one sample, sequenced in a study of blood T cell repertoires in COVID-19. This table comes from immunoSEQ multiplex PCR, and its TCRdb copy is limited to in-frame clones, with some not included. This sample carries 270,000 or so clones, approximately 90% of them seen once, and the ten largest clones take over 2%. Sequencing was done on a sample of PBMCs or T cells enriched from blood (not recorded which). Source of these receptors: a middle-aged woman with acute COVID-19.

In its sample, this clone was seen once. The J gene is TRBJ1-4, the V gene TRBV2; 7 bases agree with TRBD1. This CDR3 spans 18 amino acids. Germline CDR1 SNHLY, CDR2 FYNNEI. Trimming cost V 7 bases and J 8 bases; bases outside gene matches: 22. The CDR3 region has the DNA TGTGCCAGCACCGGGGGTGGCCCGTTGACAGGGCGGAAAGAAAAACTGTTTTTT. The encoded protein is CASTGGGPLTGRKEKLFF. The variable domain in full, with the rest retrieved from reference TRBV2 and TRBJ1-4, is EPEVTQTPSHQVTQMGQEVILRCVPISNHLYFYWYRQILGQKVEFLVSFYNNEISEKSEIFDDQFSVERPDGSNFTLKIRSTKLEDSAMYFCASTGGGPLTGRKEKLFFGSGTQLSVL.

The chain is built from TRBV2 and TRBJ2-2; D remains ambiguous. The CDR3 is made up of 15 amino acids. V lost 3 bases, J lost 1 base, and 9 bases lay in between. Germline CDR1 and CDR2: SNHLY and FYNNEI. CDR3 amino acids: CASSESPGNTGELFF. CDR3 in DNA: TGTGCCAGCAGTGAGAGTCCAGGGAACACCGGGGAGCTGTTTTTT.

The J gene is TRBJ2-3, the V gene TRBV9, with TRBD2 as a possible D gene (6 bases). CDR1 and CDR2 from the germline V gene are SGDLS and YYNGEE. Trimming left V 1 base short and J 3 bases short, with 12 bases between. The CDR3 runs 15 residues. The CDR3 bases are TGTGCCAGCAGCGTACGCGGGGATCGGACAGATACGCAGTATTTT. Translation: CASSVRGDRTDTQYF. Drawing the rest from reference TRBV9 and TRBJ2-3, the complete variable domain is DSGVTQTPKHLITATGQRVTLRCSPRSGDLSVYWYQQSLDQGLQFLIQYYNGEERAKGNILERFSAQQFPDLHSELNLSSLELGDSALYFCASSVRGDRTDTQYFGPGTRLTVL.

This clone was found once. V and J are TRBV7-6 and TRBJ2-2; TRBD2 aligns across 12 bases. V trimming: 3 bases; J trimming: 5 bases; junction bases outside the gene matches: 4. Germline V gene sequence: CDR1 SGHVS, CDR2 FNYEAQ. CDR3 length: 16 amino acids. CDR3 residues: CASSLLAGGRTGELFF. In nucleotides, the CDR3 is TGTGCCAGCAGCTTGCTAGCGGGGGGGCGGACCGGGGAGCTGTTTTTT.

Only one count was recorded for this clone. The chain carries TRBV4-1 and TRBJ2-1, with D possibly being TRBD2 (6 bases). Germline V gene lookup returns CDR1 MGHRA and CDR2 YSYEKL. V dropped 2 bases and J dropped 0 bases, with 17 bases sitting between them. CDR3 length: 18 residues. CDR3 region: CASSQSLGTRSSYNEQFF. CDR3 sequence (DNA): TGCGCCAGCAGCCAATCTCTGGGGACTCGAAGCTCCTACAATGAGCAGTTCTTC.

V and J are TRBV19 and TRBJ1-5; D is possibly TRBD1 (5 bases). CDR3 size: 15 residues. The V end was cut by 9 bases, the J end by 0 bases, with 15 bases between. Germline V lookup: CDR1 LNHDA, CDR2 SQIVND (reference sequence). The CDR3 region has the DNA TGTGCCAGCCAAAGGGACTTCTATAGCAATCAGCCCCAGCATTTT. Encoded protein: CASQRDFYSNQPQHF.

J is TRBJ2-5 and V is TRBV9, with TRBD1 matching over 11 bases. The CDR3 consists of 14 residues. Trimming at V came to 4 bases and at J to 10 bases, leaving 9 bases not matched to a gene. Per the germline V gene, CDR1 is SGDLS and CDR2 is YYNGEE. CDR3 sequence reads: CASSSQDRGRIQYF. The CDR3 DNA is TGTGCCAGCAGCTCCCAGGACAGGGGGCGTATCCAGTACTTC.

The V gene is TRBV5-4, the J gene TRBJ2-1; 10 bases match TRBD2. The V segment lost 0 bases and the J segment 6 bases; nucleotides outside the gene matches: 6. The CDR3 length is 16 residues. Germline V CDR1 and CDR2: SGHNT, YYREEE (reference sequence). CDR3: CASSLDGLAGANEQFF. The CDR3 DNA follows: TGTGCCAGCAGCTTGGACGGGCTAGCGGGAGCCAATGAGCAGTTCTTC.

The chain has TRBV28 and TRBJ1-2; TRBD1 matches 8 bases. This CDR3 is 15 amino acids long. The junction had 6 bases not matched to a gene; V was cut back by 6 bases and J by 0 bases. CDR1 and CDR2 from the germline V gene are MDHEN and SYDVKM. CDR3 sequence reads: CASRGQAIPNYGYTF. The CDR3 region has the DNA TGTGCCAGCAGGGGACAGGCGATCCCTAACTATGGCTACACCTTC.

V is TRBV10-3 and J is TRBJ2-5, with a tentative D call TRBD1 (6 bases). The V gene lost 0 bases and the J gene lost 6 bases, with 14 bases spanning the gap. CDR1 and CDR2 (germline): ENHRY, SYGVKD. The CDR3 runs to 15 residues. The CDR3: CAISESGAQGQTQYF. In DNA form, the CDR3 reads TGTGCCATCAGTGAGTCGGGGGCCCAAGGGCAGACCCAGTACTTC.

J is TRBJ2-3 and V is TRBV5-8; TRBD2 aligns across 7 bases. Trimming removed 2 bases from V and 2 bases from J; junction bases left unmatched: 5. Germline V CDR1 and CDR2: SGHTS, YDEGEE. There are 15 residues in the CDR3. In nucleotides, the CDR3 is TGTGCCAGCAGCTTCGGCGGGAGTGTCACAGATACGCAGTATTTT. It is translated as CASSFGGSVTDTQYF. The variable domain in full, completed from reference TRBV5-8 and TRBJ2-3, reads EAGVTQSPTHLIKTRGQQATLRCSPISGHTSVYWYQQALGLGLQFLLWYDEGEERNRGNFPPRFSGRQFPNYSSELNVNALELEDSALYLCASSFGGSVTDTQYFGPGTRLTVL.

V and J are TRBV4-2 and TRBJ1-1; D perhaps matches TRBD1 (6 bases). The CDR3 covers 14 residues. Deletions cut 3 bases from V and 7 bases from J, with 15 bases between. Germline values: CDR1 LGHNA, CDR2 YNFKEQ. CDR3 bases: TGTGCCAGCAGCCATAAGGGGGGGGCAGATGAAGCTTTCTTT. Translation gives CASSHKGGADEAFF.

The CDR3 protein is CASSQGTVYGYTF. For the CDR3, the DNA is TGTGCCAGCAGCCAAGGGACAGTTTATGGCTACACCTTC. V is TRBV5-6 and J is TRBJ1-2; TRBD1 matches at 7 bases. The V gene end was trimmed by 4 bases and the J gene end by 5 bases; junction bases not matched to a gene: 5. Germline lookup yields CDR1 SGHDT and CDR2 YYEEEE. This CDR3 is 13 amino acids long. The full variable domain, its missing parts supplied by reference TRBV5-6 and TRBJ1-2, is DAGVTQSPTHLIKTRGQQVTLRCSPKSGHDTVSWYQQALGQGPQFIFQYYEEEERQRGNFPDRFSGHQFPNYSSELNVNALLLGDSALYLCASSQGTVYGYTFGSGTRLTVV.

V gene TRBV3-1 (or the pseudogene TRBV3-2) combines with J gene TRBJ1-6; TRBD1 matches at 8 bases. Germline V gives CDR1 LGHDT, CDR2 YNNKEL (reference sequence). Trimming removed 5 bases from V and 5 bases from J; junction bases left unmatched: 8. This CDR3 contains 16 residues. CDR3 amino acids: CASSETGTGHNSPLHF. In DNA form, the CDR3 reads TGTGCCAGCAGCGAAACCGGGACAGGCCATAATTCACCCCTCCACTTT.

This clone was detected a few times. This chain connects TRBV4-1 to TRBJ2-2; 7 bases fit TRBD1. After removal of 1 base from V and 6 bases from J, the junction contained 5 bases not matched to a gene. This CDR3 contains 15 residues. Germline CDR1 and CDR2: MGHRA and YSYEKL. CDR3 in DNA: TGCGCCAGCAGCCAAGGTACAGGGGTCGCCGGGGAGCTGTTTTTT. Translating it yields CASSQGTGVAGELFF.

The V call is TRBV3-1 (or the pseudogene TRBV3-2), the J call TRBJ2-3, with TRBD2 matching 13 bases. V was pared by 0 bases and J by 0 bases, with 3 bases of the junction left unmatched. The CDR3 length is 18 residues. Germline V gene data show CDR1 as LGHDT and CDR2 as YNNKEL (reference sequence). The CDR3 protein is CASSQEGLAGVSTDTQYF. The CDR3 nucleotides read TGTGCCAGCAGCCAAGAAGGACTAGCGGGGGTTAGCACAGATACGCAGTATTTT.

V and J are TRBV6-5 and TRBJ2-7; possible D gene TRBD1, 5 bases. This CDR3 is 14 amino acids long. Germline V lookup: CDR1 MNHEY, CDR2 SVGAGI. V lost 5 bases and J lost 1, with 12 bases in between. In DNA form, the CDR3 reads TGTGCCAGCAGTCCCCGGACATCATCCTACGAGCAGTACTTC. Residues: CASSPRTSSYEQYF.

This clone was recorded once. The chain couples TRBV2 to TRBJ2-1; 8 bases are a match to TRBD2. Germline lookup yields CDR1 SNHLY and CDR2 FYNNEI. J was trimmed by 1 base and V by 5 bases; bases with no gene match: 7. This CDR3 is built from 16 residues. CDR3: CASSTSAGGSYNEQFF. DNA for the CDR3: TGTGCCAGCAGTACCTCTGCGGGAGGTTCCTACAATGAGCAGTTCTTC. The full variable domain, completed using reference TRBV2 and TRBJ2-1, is EPEVTQTPSHQVTQMGQEVILRCVPISNHLYFYWYRQILGQKVEFLVSFYNNEISEKSEIFDDQFSVERPDGSNFTLKIRSTKLEDSAMYFCASSTSAGGSYNEQFFGPGTRLTVL.

CDR3 sequence: CASSIGGTTLYEQYF. The CDR3 DNA reads TGTGCCAGTAGTATAGGGGGGACAACTTTGTACGAGCAGTACTTC. V is TRBV19 and J is TRBJ2-7, with D perhaps matching TRBD1 (6 bases). CDR3 length equals 15 residues. CDR1 and CDR2 from the germline V gene are LNHDA and SQIVND (reference sequence). Trimming removed 1 base at V and 4 bases at J, with 14 bases between.

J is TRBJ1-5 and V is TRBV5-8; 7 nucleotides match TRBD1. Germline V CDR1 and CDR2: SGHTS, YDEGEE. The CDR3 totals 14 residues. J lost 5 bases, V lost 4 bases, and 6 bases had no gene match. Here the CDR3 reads CASSQTGYDQPQHF. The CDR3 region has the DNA TGTGCCAGCAGCCAGACAGGGTATGATCAGCCCCAGCATTTT.

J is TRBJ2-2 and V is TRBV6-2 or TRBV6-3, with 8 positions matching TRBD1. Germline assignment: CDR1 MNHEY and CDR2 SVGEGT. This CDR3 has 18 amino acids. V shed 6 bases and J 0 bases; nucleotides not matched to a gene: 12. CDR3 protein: CASSSTRTGQTNTGELFF. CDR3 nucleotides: TGTGCCAGCAGCTCAACCCGGACAGGGCAGACGAACACCGGGGAGCTGTTTTTT.